This is a list of T cell receptor beta chains from one sample in a study of T cells after yellow fever vaccination. TCRdb redid the calling of the 5' RACE reads with MiXCR, one entry per CDR3 protein. This sample carries approximately 580,000 distinct CDR3 sequences, roughly a sixth of them seen once, and the ten largest clones take 17%. The specimen comprised PBMCs, sampled 5 days after the first yellow fever vaccination. The receptor set was obtained from a man aged 18 to 35 who received the YFV17D yellow fever vaccine. Both conserved end residues are part of each CDR3. Not every row has a clone size; where given, it reads once, few, many or a size class.

-	TRBJ2-5	TRBV6-2/TRBV6-3	CASSDGTREETQYF
-	TRBJ1-2	TRBV5-5	CASSFTGELNGCTF
-	TRBJ2-5	TRBV7-2	CASSLAILADPPQETQYF
-	TRBJ2-7	TRBV5-1	CASSFQVGTYEQYF
few	TRBJ2-1	TRBV5-1	CASSPPGRYNEQFF
-	TRBJ1-2	TRBV4-3	CASSQAQADYGYTF
few	TRBJ1-5	TRBV7-4	CASSFFSWTGSQPQHF
-	TRBJ2-1	TRBV6-4	CASSEGLFNEQFF
few	TRBJ2-1	TRBV7-9	CASTGQGRHEQFF
many	TRBJ2-7	TRBV30	CAWSVSYEQYF
few	TRBJ2-1	TRBV7-6	CASSFRDRGVNEQFF
-	TRBJ1-1	TRBV4-2	CASSQDRQHTPEAFF
few	TRBJ2-5	TRBV5-1	CASSAYRQGRETQYF
few	TRBJ1-5	TRBV12-3/TRBV12-4	CASSLRASNQPQHF
-	TRBJ1-4	TRBV3-1	CASSQRTGAGKKLFF
few	TRBJ2-1	TRBV4-3	CASSRGEGNEQFF
-	TRBJ1-2	TRBV14	CASSQERAGGGYTF
few	TRBJ2-2	TRBV29-1	CSVLTGTGGNGELFF
-	TRBJ2-5	TRBV20-1	CCARDLYGVYQETQYF
-	TRBJ2-1	TRBV12-3/TRBV12-4	CASSSGGLGYNEQFF
-	TRBJ1-1	TRBV6-5	CASSYSEDGTEAFF
many	TRBJ1-5	TRBV29-1	CSVEESGGNQPQHF
few	TRBJ2-5	TRBV29-1	CSVVVGGIQETQYF
few	TRBJ2-7	TRBV12-3/TRBV12-4	CASSSAGMDEQYF
-	TRBJ2-5	TRBV3-1	CASSQLGQQETQYF
-	TRBJ2-3	TRBV4-3	CASSQVWRGGAEDTQYF
few	TRBJ1-5	TRBV4-3	CASSQDWDRPQPQHF
-	TRBJ2-7	TRBV29-1	CSVEVRVVAGYEQYF
-	TRBJ2-7	TRBV11-2	CASSWGAGVNTYEQYF
-	TRBJ2-7	TRBV5-1	CASSLDTLVGGVYEQYF
few	TRBJ2-7	TRBV4-1	CASSPTNSGREQYF
-	TRBJ1-1	TRBV6-5	CASSYKGWTEAFF
-	TRBJ1-5	TRBV5-8	CASSLNWDTNQPQHF
few	TRBJ2-7	TRBV6-5	CASSYGESRSYEQYF
few	TRBJ1-2	TRBV27	CASSNGQGYGYTF
-	TRBJ2-7	TRBV7-6	CASSLPGDEQYF
-	TRBJ2-1	TRBV29-1	CSVEIGGAYNEQFF
few	TRBJ1-3	TRBV18	CASSPRFAKPGNTIYF
few	TRBJ2-3	TRBV6-2/TRBV6-3	CASSTGQVSSDTQYF
few	TRBJ1-5	TRBV4-1	CASQGGGNQPQHF
-	TRBJ1-1	TRBV25-1	CASIRGGWNTEAFF
-	TRBJ2-5	TRBV9	CARRVPGRETQYF
-	TRBJ1-2	TRBV29-1	CSVDPAENYGYTF
-	TRBJ2-7	TRBV7-2	CASSLDRGLYYEQYF
-	TRBJ2-7	TRBV7-2	CASSLNPYEQYF